The clone carrying this TCR beta chain was seen a single time. CDR1 and CDR2 from the germline V gene are LGHDT and YNNKEL (reference sequence). The CDR3 totals 15 residues. Trimming took 3 bases from V and 3 from J, leaving 12 bases between them. This record comes from a study of blood T cell repertoires in COVID-19. Study details: Samples of COVID-19 (acute and convalescent) were obtained from the United States, Italy and Spain.

Per the original methods: The authors estimated nucleated cell counts from reference gene primer amplification. This table comes from immunoSEQ multiplex PCR, and its TCRdb copy is limited to in-frame clones, with some not included. That table furnishes V, J and clone size, whereas the DNA furnished D and trimming. The table records roughly 56,000 clones, more than 70% of them present only once. The sequence was collected from a human donor in a cohort sampled during active COVID-19. The V and J genes are TRBV3-1 (or the pseudogene TRBV3-2) and TRBJ1-3, with a possible D match to TRBD1 (6 bases). Sequencing was carried out using peripheral blood. The CDR3 loop reads CASSHSGAVGNTIYF. The CDR3 nucleotides are TGTGCCAGCAGCCACTCAGGGGCAGTTGGAAACACCATATATTTT.